One sample yielded the 15 T cell receptor beta chains listed below, sequenced in a study of stem cell transplantation in POMP-related autoinflammatory disease. Repertoires were generated with immunoSEQ multiplex PCR, while TCRdb's copy carries only in-frame clones and drops some. The sample has more than 20,000 clones, approximately 85% seen once. Source: CD4+ T cells from PBMCs, taken before stem cell transplantation. The receptor source for this set is a human donor with POMP-related autoinflammation and immune dysregulation (PRAID).

The chain uses TRBV4-1 and TRBJ1-1; 10 nucleotides agree with TRBD1. V shed 3 bases and J 0 bases; nucleotides not matched to a gene: 7. Germline V gives CDR1 MGHRA, CDR2 YSYEKL. CDR3 size: 17 residues. For the CDR3, the DNA is TGCGCCAGCAGCCATTTTTTGACAGGGGGCATGAACACTGAAGCTTTCTTT. Amino acids: CASSHFLTGGMNTEAFF.

CDR3: CAWNVGLAGGKETQYF. The CDR3 region has the DNA TGTGCCTGGAATGTTGGACTAGCGGGGGGCAAAGAGACCCAGTACTTC. The rearrangement joins TRBV30 to TRBJ2-5; 14 nucleotides line up with TRBD2. This CDR3 has 16 amino acids. J lost 3 bases, V lost 4 bases, and 7 bases had no gene match. Germline V gene data show CDR1 as GTSNPN and CDR2 as SVGIG (reference sequence).

The gene calls are TRBV7-8 and TRBJ1-2; no definite D call. The germline V and J ends were trimmed by 0 bases and 2 bases, with 7 bases remaining between them. This CDR3 has 14 amino acids. Germline-derived CDR1 and CDR2 are SGHVS and FQNEAQ. The CDR3: CASSLADGNYGYTF. As DNA, the CDR3 is TGTGCCAGCAGCTTAGCGGACGGAAACTATGGCTACACCTTC.

A few counts support this clone. The rearrangement joins TRBV19 to TRBJ1-1; no definite D call. Germline V CDR1 and CDR2: LNHDA, SQIVND (reference sequence). The V end lost 4 bases, the J end lost 1 base, and 7 bases lay between the germline ends. This CDR3 contains 13 residues. As DNA, the CDR3 is TGTGCCAGTAGTAATGGAAGGAACACTGAAGCTTTCTTT. It encodes CASSNGRNTEAFF.

The chain joins TRBV18 to TRBJ1-4; unclear D gene. V lost 1 base, J lost 5 bases, and 14 bases lay in between. CDR1 is KGHSH and CDR2 is LQKENI in the germline V gene. The CDR3 is 16 residues long. The CDR3 loop reads CASSPRAFPLNEKLFF. The CDR3 nucleotides are TGTGCCAGCTCACCACGTGCTTTTCCGCTGAATGAAAAACTGTTTTTT.

This chain links TRBV18 with TRBJ1-2; 8 nucleotides align to TRBD1. This CDR3 has 15 amino acids. With 4 bases clipped from V and 4 bases from J, the junction kept 8 bases outside the gene matches. CDR1 is KGHSH and CDR2 is LQKENI in the germline V gene. CDR3 nucleotides: TGTGCCAGCTCACACTTCGACAGGGGACTCTATGGCTACACCTTC. Its translation: CASSHFDRGLYGYTF.

The V and J genes are TRBV6-6 and TRBJ1-6; a weak D match, TRBD1 (5 bases). The CDR3 has 16 residues. Trimming stripped 6 bases from V and 7 bases from J, with 19 bases between. The germline CDR1 and CDR2 sequences are MNHNY and SVGAGI (reference sequence). The CDR3 here is CASSRSSGTWNSPLHF. The CDR3 DNA reads as TGTGCCAGCAGCCGTTCATCCGGGACTTGGAATTCACCCCTCCACTTT.

The chain carries TRBV30 and TRBJ2-6; D perhaps matches TRBD2 (5 bases). The V end lost 4 bases, the J end lost 0 bases, and 7 bases lay between the germline ends. The CDR3 totals 14 residues. Looked up from germline, CDR1 is GTSNPN and CDR2 is SVGIG (reference sequence). The CDR3, as DNA: TGTGCCTGGACGGGGATCTCTGGGGCCAACGTCCTGACTTTC. It is translated as CAWTGISGANVLTF.

V is TRBV7-8 and J is TRBJ2-7; 8 bases are a match to TRBD2. Germline V CDR1 and CDR2: SGHVS, FQNEAQ. J gave up 2 bases and V 4 bases, and 4 bases lay outside the gene matches. The CDR3 loop spans 14 amino acids. Here the CDR3 reads CASSSGLATYEQYF. For the CDR3, the DNA is TGTGCCAGCAGCTCAGGACTAGCCACCTACGAGCAGTACTTC. The full variable domain, with the rest looked up from reference TRBV7-8 and TRBJ2-7, is GAGVSQSPRYKVAKRGQDVALRCDPISGHVSLFWYQQALGQGPEFLTYFQNEAQLDKSGLPSDRFFAERPEGSVSTLKIQRTQQEDSAVYLCASSSGLATYEQYFGPGTRLTVT.

CDR3: CASSNGGEATNEKLFF. Written as DNA, the CDR3 is TGTGCCAGTAGTAATGGCGGAGAAGCAACTAATGAAAAACTGTTTTTT. J is TRBJ1-4 and V is TRBV19; no firm D call. Germline V CDR1 and CDR2: LNHDA, SQIVND (reference sequence). V lost 4 bases and J lost 0, with 12 bases in between. CDR3 length: 16 residues.

The chain has TRBV5-1 and TRBJ1-2; 10 nucleotides align to TRBD1. The germline V gene has CDR1 SGHRS and CDR2 YFSETQ. The CDR3 is 15 amino acids. J gave up 5 bases and V 5 bases, and 9 bases lay outside the gene matches. The CDR3 protein is CASSLTGTGVYGYTF. The CDR3 DNA reads as TGCGCCAGCAGTTTAACCGGGACAGGGGTGTATGGCTACACCTTC.

The chain is built from TRBV30 and TRBJ2-1; 7 nucleotides match TRBD2. The CDR3 runs 13 residues. V lost 5 bases and J lost 4; bases outside the gene matches: 5. Germline loops: CDR1 GTSNPN, CDR2 SVGIG (reference sequence). CDR3 region: CAWGLEAYNEQFF. CDR3 sequence (DNA): TGTGCCTGGGGACTAGAGGCTTACAATGAGCAGTTCTTC.

The chain recombines TRBV7-9 with TRBJ2-1; D ambiguous. Trimming removed 5 bases at V and 8 bases at J, with 7 bases between. Germline CDR1 is SEHNR and CDR2 is FQNEAQ (reference sequence). The CDR3 extends over 11 amino acids. The CDR3 DNA is TGTGCCAGCAGCCCCTCCGATGAGCAGTTCTTC. Translated: CASSPSDEQFF. Complete variable domain (other parts from reference TRBV7-9 and TRBJ2-1): DTGVSQNPRHKITKRGQNVTFRCDPISEHNRLYWYRQTLGQGPEFLTYFQNEAQLEKSRLLSDRFSAERPKGSFSTLEIQRTEQGDSAMYLCASSPSDEQFFGPGTRLTVL.

This chain joins TRBV6-1 and TRBJ2-3, with 8 bases that match TRBD2. J was trimmed by 4 bases and V by 8 bases; bases with no gene match: 8. There are 14 residues in the CDR3. Germline-derived CDR1 and CDR2 are MNHNS and SASEGT. The CDR3 loop is CASDAGGGADTQYF. As DNA, the CDR3 is TGTGCCAGCGACGCGGGAGGCGGCGCAGATACGCAGTATTTT.

This chain joins TRBV5-5 and TRBJ1-2, with 7 nucleotides matching TRBD1. This CDR3 has 15 residues. In germline, CDR1 is SGHKS, CDR2 YYEKEE (reference sequence). Germline trimming cut 0 bases from V and 6 bases from J; bases unmatched to any gene: 8. The CDR3 region has the DNA TGTGCCAGCAGCTTGGGACAGGGTTTTACGAATGGCTACACCTTC. It yields the protein CASSLGQGFTNGYTF. Variable domain in full (rest from reference TRBV5-5 and TRBJ1-2): DAGVTQSPTHLIKTRGQQVTLRCSPISGHKSVSWYQQVLGQGPQFIFQYYEKEERGRGNFPDRFSARQFPNYSSELNVNALLLGDSALYLCASSLGQGFTNGYTFGSGTRLTVV.